This TCR beta chain stems from a study of blood T cells in healthy people across ages. A few counts support this clonotype. Healthy Caucasian individuals from Russia aged roughly 6 to 90 served as donors. A J-beta primer mix and a sample-barcoded 5' primer were used in a second PCR of roughly 7 to 12 cycles. One entry per CDR3 protein, called by TCRdb with MiXCR from the 5' RACE reads. This repertoire shows 600,000 to 650,000 distinct CDR3 sequences, about 54% found once; its top ten account for 30% to 40%. V lost 0 bases and J lost 8, with 8 bases in between. Per the germline V gene, CDR1 is MGHRA and CDR2 is YSYEKL. This CDR3 is built from 13 residues.

The V gene is TRBV4-1, the J gene TRBJ2-1; D unresolved. Sequencing input: blood. The sequence derives from a man aged 60-69 years in good health. CDR3 in DNA: TGCGCCAGCAGCCAAGAAAGTCGTGATGAGCAGTTCTTC. Its translation: CASSQESRDEQFF.